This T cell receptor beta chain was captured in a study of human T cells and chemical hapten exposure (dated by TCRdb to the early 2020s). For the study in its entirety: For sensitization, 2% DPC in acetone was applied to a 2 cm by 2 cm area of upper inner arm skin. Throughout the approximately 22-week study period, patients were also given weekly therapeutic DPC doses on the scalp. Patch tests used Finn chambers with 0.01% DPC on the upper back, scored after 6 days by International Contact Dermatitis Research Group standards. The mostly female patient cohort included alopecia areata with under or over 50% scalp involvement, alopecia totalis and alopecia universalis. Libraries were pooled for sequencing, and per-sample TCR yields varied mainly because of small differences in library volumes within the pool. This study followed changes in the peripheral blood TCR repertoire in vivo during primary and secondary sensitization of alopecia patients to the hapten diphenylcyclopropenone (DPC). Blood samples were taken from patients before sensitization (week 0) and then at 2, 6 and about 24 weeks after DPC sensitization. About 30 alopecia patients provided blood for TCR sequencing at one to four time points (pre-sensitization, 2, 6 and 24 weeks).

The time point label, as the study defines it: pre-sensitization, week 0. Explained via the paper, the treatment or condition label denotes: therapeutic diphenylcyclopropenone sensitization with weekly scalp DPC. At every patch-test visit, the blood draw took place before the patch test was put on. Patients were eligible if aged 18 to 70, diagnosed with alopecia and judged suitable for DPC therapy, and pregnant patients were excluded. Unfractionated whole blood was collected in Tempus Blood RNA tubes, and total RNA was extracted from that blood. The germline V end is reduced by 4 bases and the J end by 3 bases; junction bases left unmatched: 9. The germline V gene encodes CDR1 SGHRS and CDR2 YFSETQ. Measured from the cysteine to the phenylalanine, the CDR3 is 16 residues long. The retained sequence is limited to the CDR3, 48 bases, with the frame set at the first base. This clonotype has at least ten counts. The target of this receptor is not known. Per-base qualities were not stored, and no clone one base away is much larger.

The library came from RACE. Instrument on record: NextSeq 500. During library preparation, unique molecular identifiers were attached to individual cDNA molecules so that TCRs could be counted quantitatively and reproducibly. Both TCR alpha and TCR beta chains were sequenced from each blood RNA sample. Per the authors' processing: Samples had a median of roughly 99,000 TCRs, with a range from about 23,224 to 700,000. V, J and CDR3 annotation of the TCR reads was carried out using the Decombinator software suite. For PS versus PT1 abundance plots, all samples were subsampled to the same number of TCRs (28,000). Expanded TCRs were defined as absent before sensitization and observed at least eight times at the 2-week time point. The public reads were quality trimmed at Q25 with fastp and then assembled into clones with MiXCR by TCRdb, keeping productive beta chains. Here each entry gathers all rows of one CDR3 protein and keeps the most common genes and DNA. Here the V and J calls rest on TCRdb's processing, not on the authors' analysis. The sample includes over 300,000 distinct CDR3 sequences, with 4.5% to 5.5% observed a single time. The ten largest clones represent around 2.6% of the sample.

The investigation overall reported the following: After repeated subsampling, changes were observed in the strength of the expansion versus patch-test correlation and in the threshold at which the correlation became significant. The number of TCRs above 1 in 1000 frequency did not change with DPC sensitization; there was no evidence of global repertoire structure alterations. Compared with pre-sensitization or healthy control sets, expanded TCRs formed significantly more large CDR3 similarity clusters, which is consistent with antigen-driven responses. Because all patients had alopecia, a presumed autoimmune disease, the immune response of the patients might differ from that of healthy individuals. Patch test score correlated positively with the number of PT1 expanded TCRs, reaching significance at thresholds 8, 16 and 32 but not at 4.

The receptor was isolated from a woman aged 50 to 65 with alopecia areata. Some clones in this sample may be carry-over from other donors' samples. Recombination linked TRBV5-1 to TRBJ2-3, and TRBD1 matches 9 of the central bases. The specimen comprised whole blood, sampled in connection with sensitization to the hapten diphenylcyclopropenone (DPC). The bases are TGCGCCAGCAGCCCGGGACAGGGAGGGAGGACAGATACGCAGTATTTT. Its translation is CASSPGQGGRTDTQYF.